One T cell receptor beta chain is described in this entry. The antigen is not known. Trimming removed 3 bases from V and 12 bases from J, with 12 bases in between. Germline CDR1 reads MGHDK; CDR2 reads SYGVNS. CDR3 length equals 12 residues. Data came from immunoSEQ multiplex PCR; TCRdb stores just in-frame clones and leaves some out. The repertoire holds 95,000 to 110,000 clones, with roughly 87% as singletons. This entry belongs to a study of graft-versus-host responses after intestinal transplantation. Study as a whole: Each of the recipients got a multivisceral, liver-intestinal, or isolated intestinal transplant. Recipients were all induced with anti-thymocyte globulin, then given tacrolimus and steroids for roughly 3 years.

Study-level results: Maximum circulating GvH clone levels tracked with early post-transplant HvG decreases.

The origin of this receptor is a human donor who was the organ donor for an intestinal transplant. The sequences come from unstimulated CD4+ T cells sorted from spleen or lymph node cells, collected before transplant. The gene calls are TRBV25-1 and TRBJ2-1; D gene uncertain. CDR3 in amino acids: CASSDLSKGQFF. The DNA of the CDR3 is TGTGCCAGCAGTGACCTATCCAAGGGGCAGTTCTTC.